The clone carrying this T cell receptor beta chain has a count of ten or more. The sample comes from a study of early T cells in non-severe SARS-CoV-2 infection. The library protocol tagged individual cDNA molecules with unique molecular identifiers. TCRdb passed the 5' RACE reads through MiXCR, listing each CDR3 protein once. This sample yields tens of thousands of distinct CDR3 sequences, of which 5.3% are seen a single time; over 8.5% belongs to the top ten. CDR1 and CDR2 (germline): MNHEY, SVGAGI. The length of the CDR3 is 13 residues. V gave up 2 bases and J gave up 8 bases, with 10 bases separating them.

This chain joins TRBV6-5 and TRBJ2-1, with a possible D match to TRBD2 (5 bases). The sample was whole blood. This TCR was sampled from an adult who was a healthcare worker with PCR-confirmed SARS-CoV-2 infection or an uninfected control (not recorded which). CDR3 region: CASSYMGEDEQFF. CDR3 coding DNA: TGTGCCAGCAGTTACATGGGAGAAGATGAGCAGTTCTTC.